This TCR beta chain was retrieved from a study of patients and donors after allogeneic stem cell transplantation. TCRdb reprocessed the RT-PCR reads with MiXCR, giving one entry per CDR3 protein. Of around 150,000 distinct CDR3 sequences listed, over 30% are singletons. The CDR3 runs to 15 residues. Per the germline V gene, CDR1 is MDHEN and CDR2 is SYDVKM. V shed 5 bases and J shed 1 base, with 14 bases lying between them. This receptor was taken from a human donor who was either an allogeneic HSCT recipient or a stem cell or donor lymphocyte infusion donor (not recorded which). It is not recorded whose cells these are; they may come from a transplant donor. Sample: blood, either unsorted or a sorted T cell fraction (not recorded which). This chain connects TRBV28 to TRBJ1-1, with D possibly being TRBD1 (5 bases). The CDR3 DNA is TGTGCCAGCAGTCCACCCGGGGGAAGGAACACTGAAGCTTTCTTT. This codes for CASSPPGGRNTEAFF. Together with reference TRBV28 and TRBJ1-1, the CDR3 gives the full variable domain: DVKVTQSSRYLVKRTGEKVFLECVQDMDHENMFWYRQDPGLGLRLIYFSYDVKMKEKGDIPEGYSVSREKKERFSLILESASTNQTSMYLCASSPPGGRNTEAFFGQGTRLTVV.